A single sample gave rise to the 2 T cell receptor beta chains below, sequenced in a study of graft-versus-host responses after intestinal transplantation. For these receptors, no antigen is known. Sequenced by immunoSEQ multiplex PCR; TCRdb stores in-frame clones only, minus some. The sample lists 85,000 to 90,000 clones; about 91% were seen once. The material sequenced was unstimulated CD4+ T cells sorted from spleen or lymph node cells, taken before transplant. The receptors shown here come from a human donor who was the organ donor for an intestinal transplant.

In nucleotides, the CDR3 is TGTGCCAGCAGCTGGCAGCGGGGGGGGTATGAGCAGTTCTTC. Protein product: CASSWQRGGYEQFF. This chain uses TRBV11-3 with TRBJ2-1; TRBD2 aligns across 10 bases. The CDR3 is 14 amino acids. Germline CDR1 and CDR2: SGHNT and YENEEA. V lost 4 bases to trimming and J lost 8 bases; unmatched junction nucleotides: 5.

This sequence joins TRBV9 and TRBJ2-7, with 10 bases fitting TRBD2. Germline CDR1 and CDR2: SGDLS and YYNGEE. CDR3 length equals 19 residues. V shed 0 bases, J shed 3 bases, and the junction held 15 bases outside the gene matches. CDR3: CASSVATSGTEVPSYEQYF. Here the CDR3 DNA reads TGTGCCAGCAGCGTAGCCACTAGCGGGACCGAGGTTCCGAGCTACGAGCAGTACTTC.